The sequence of this T cell receptor beta chain was determined in a study of T cells in Graves' hyperthyroidism and ophthalmopathy. RNA transcripts were the template for amplifying TCR beta CDR3 regions. The TCR CDR3 was amplified in a first-round RT-PCR using the HTBI primer set. TCRdb reanalysed the multiplex PCR reads using MiXCR and keeps one entry per CDR3 protein. The sample lists around 560,000 distinct CDR3 sequences; 16% were seen once. The sample holds many counts of this clonotype. The CDR3 covers 14 residues. V lost 11 bases, J lost 4 bases, and 19 bases lay in between. In germline, CDR1 is SEHNR, CDR2 FQNEAQ (reference sequence).

The chain is built from TRBV7-9 and TRBJ2-3; TRBD2 is a possible D gene (5 bases). Sequenced sample: blood. This TCR derives from a woman aged 18-30 years with Graves' hyperthyroidism. CDR3 nucleotides: TGTGCCCCTCAGAAAGCGGCCGCGGCAGATACGCAGTATTTT. Translation: CAPQKAAAADTQYF. Full variable domain (remainder filled in from reference TRBV7-9 and TRBJ2-3): DTGVSQNPRHKITKRGQNVTFRCDPISEHNRLYWYRQTLGQGPEFLTYFQNEAQLEKSRLLSDRFSAERPKGSFSTLEIQRTEQGDSAMYLCAPQKAAAADTQYFGPGTRLTVL.